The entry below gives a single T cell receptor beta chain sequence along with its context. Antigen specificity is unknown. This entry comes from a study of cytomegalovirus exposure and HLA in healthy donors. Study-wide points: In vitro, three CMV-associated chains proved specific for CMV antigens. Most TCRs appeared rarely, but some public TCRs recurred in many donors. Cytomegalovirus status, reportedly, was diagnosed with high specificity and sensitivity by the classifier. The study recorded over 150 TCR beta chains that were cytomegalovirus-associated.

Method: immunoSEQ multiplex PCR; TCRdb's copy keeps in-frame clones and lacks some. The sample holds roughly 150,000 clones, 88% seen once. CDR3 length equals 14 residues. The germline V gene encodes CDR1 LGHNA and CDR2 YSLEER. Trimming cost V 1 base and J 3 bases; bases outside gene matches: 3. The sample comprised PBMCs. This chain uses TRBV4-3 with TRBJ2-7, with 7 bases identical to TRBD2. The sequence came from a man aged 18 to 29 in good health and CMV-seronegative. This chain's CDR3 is CASSQGLAGYEQYF. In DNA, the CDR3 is TGCGCCAGCAGCCAAGGACTAGCCGGCTACGAGCAGTACTTC.